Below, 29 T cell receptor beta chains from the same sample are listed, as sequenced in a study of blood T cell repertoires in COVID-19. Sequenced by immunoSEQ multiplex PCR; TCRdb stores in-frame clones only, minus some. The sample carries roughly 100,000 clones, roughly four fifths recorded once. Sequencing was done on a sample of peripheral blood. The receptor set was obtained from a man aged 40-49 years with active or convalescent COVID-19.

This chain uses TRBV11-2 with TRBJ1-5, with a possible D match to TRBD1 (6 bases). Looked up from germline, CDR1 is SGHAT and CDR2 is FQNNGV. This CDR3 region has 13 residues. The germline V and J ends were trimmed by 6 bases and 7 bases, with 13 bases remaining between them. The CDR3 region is CASRQDSTQPQHF. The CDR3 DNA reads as TGTGCCAGCAGACAGGACAGTACCCAGCCCCAGCATTTT.

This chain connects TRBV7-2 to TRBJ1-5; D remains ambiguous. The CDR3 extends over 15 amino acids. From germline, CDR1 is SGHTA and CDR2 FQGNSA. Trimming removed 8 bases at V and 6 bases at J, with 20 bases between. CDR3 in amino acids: CASHMSGVWGQPQHF. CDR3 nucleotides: TGTGCCAGCCACATGTCCGGGGTATGGGGTCAGCCCCAGCATTTT.

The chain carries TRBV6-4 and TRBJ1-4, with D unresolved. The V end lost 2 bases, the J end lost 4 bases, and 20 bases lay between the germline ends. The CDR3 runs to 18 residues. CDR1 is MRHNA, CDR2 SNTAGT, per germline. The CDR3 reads CASSDARDACYYNEKLFF. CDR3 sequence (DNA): TGTGCCAGCAGTGACGCTAGAGACGCCTGCTATTATAATGAAAAACTGTTTTTT.

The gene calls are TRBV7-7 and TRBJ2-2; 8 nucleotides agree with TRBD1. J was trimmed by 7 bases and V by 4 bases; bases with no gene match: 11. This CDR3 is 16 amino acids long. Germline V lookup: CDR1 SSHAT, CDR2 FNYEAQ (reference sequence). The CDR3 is CASSYHPQGAGGELFF. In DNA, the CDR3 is TGTGCCAGCAGCTACCACCCCCAGGGGGCAGGCGGGGAGCTGTTTTTT. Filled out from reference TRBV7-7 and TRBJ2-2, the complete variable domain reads GAGVSQSPRYKVTKRGQDVTLRCDPISSHATLYWYQQALGQGPEFLTYFNYEAQPDKSGLPSDRFSAERPEGSISTLTIQRTEQRDSAMYRCASSYHPQGAGGELFFGEGSRLTVL.

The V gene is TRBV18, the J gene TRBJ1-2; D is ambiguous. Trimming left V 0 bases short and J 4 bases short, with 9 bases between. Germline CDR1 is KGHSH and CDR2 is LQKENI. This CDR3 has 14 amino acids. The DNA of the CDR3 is TGTGCCAGCTCACCACCGGGCAGGCCCTATGGCTACACCTTC. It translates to CASSPPGRPYGYTF.

The CDR3 sequence is CASSQGEWEGYTF. The CDR3 nucleotides read TGTGCCAGCAGCCAAGGGGAGTGGGAGGGCTACACCTTC. The V gene is TRBV3-1 (or the pseudogene TRBV3-2), the J gene TRBJ1-2; D is unresolved. V lost 1 base to trimming and J lost 8 bases, with 11 bases between them. Germline lookup yields CDR1 LGHDT and CDR2 YNNKEL (reference sequence). CDR3 length: 13 residues.

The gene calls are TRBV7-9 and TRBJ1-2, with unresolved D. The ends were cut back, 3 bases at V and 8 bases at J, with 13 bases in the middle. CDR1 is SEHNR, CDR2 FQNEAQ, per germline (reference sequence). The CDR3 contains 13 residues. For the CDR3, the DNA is TGTGCCAGCAGCTTTGATGAACGAGGGGGCTACACCTTC. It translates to CASSFDERGGYTF.

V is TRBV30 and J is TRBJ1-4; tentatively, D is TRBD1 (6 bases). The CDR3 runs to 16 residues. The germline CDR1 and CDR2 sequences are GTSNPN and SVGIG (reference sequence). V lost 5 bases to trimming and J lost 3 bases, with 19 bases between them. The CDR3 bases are TGTGCCTGGGGAACCGGACAGCACCCTTCTAATGAAAAACTGTTTTTT. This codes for CAWGTGQHPSNEKLFF.

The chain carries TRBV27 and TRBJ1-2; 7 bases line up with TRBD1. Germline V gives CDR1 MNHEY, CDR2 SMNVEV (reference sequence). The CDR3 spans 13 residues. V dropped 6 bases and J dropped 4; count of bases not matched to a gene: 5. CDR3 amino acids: CASRQGTFYGYTF. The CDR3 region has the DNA TGTGCCAGCAGACAGGGGACTTTCTATGGCTACACCTTC.

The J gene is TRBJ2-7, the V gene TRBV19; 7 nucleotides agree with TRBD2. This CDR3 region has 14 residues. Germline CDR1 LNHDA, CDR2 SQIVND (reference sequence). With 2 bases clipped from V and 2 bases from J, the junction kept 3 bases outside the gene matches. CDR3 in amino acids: CASSILAGAYEQYF. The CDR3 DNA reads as TGTGCCAGTAGTATACTCGCGGGGGCCTACGAGCAGTACTTC.

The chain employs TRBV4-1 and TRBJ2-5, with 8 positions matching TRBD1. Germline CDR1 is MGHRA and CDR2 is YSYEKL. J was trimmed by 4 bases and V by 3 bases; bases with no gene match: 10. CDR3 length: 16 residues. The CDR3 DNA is TGCGCCAGCAGCCAGCCTGACAGGGGAGAAGTAGAGACCCAGTACTTC. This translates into CASSQPDRGEVETQYF.

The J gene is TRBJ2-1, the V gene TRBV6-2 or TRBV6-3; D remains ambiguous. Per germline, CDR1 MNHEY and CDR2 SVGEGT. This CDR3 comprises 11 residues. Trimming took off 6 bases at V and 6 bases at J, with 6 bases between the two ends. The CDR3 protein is CASSIVNEQFF. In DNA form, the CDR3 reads TGTGCCAGCAGCATAGTCAATGAGCAGTTCTTC.

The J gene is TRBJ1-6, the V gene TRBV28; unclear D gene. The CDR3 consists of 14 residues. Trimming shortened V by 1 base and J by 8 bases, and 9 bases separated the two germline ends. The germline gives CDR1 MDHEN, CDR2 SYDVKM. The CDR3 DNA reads TGTGCCAGCAGTTTATCGGGATTTGATTCACCCCTCCACTTT. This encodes CASSLSGFDSPLHF.

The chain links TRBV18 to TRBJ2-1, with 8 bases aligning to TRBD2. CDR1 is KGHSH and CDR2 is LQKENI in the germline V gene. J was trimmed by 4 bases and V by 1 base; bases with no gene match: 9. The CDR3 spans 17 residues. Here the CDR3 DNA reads TGTGCCAGCTCACCACGTAGCGGGGATCGGACTTACAATGAGCAGTTCTTC. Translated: CASSPRSGDRTYNEQFF.

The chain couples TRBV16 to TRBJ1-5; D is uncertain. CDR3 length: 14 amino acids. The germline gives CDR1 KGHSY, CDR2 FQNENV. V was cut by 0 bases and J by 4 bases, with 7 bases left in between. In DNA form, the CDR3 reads TGTGCCAGCAGCCAATCCGACGGGAATCAGCCCCAGCATTTT. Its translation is CASSQSDGNQPQHF.

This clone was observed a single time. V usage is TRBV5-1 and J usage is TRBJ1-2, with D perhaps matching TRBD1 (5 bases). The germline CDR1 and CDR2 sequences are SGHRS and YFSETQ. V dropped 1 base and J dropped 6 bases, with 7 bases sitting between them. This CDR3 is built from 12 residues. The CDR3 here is CASSLQGDGYTF. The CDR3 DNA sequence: TGCGCCAGCAGCTTGCAGGGTGATGGCTACACCTTC.

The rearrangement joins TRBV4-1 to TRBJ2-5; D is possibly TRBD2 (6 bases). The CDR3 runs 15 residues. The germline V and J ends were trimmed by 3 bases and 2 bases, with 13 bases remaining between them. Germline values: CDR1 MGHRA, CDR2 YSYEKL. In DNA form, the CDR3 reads TGCGCCAGCAGCCAGGATCGGGGGAAACAAGAGACCCAGTACTTC. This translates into CASSQDRGKQETQYF.

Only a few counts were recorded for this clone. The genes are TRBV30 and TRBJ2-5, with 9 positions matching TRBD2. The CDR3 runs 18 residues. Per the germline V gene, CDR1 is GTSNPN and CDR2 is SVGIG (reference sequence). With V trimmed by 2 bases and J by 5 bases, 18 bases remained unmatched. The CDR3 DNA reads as TGTGCCTGGAGTCGTACGAGTCCAGCGGGGGGCCCGCGGGAGACCCAGTACTTC. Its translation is CAWSRTSPAGGPRETQYF.

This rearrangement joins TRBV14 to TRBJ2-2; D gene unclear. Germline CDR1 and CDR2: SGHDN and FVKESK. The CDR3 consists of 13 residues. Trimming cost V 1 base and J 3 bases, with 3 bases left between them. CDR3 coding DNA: TGTGCCAGCAGCCAAGCATACACCGGGGAGCTGTTTTTT. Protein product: CASSQAYTGELFF.

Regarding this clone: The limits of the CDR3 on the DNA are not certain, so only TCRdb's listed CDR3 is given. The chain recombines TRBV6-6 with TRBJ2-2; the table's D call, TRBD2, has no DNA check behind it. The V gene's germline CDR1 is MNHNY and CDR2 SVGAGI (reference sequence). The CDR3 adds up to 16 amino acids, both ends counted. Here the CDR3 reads CASSSSAGGNTGELFF.

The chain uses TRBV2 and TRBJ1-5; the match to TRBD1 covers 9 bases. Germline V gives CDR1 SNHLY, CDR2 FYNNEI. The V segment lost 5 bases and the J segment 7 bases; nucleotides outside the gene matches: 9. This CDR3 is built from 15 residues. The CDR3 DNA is TGTGCCAGCAGTTTTTGGACAGGGGACGCGCAGCCCCAGCATTTT. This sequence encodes CASSFWTGDAQPQHF.

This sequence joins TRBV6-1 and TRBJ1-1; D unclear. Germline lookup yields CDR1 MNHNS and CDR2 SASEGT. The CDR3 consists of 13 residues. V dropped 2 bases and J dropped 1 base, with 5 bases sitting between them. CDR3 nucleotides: TGTGCCAGCAGTGAACAGAAGAACACTGAAGCTTTCTTT. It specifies CASSEQKNTEAFF.

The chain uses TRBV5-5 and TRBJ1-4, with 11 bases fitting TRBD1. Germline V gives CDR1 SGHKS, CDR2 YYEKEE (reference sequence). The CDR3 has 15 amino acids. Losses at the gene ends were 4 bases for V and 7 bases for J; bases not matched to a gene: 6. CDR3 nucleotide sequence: TGTGCCAGCAGCGGACAGGGGGCGCCGGGTGAAAAACTGTTTTTT. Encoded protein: CASSGQGAPGEKLFF.

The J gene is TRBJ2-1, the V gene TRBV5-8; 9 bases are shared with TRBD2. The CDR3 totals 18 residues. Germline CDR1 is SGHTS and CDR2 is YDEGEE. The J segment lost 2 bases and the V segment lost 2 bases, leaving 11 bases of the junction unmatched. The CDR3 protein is CASSFALVLAGAYNEQFF. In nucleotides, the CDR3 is TGTGCCAGCAGCTTCGCTTTAGTTTTAGCGGGGGCCTACAATGAGCAGTTCTTC.

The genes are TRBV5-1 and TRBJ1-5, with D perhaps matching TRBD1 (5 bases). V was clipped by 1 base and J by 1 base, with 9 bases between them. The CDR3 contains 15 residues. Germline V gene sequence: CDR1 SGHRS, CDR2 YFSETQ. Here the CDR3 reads CASSLSSGSNQPQHF. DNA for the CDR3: TGCGCCAGCAGCTTGTCGTCAGGGAGCAATCAGCCCCAGCATTTT. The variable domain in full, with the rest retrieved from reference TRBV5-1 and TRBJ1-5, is KAGVTQTPRYLIKTRGQQVTLSCSPISGHRSVSWYQQTPGQGLQFLFEYFSETQRNKGNFPGRFSGRQFSNSRSEMNVSTLELGDSALYLCASSLSSGSNQPQHFGDGTRLSIL.

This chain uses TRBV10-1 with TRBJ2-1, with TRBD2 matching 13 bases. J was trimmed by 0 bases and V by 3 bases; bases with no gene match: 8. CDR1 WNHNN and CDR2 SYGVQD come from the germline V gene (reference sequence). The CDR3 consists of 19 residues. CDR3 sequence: CASSDAGTSGARSYNEQFF. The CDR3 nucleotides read TGCGCCAGCAGTGATGCCGGGACTAGCGGGGCCCGCTCCTACAATGAGCAGTTCTTC.

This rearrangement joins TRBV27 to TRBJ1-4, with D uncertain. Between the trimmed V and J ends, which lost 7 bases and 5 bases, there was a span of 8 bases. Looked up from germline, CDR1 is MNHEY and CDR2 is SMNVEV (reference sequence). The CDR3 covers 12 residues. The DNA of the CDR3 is TGTGCCAGCAAACACCCCAATGAAAAACTGTTTTTT. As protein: CASKHPNEKLFF.

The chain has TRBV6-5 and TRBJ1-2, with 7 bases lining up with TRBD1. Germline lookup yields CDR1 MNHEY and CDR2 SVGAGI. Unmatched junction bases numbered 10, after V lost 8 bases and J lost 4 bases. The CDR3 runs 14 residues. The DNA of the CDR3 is TGTGCCAGCCTTTTAGAAGGACAGGTCTATGGCTACACCTTC. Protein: CASLLEGQVYGYTF.

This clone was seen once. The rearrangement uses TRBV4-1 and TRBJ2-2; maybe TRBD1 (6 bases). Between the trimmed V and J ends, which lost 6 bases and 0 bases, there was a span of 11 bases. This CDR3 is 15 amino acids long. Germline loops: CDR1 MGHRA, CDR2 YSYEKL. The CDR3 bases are TGCGCCAGCAGACTAGACAGGTCGAACACCGGGGAGCTGTTTTTT. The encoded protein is CASRLDRSNTGELFF.